These 30 T cell receptor beta chains came from one sample sequenced in a study of blood T cell repertoires in COVID-19. Data came from immunoSEQ multiplex PCR; TCRdb stores just in-frame clones and leaves some out. In the table there are 300,000 to 350,000 clones, approximately 91% of which are singletons. The specimen was peripheral blood. The receptors shown here come from a woman between 70 and 85 years old with COVID-19, enrolled during active disease.

In the case of this clone: The same CDR3 is also encoded by other DNA sequences in this sample. The chain combines TRBV19 with TRBJ1-5; D unresolved. CDR1 and CDR2 from the germline V gene are LNHDA and SQIVND (reference sequence). The V end was cut by 1 base, the J end by 4 bases, with 11 bases between. The CDR3 loop spans 15 amino acids. CDR3 protein: CASSIAGVGNQPQHF. CDR3 nucleotides: TGTGCCAGTAGTATAGCCGGGGTCGGGAATCAGCCCCAGCATTTT.

This chain joins TRBV28 and TRBJ2-2; perhaps TRBD1 as D (6 bases). The CDR3 is made up of 15 amino acids. V lost 5 bases to trimming and J lost 8 bases, with 18 bases between them. CDR1 is MDHEN and CDR2 is SYDVKM in the germline V gene. The CDR3 spells CASSPSSGAIGELFF. The CDR3 nucleotides read TGTGCCAGCAGTCCTTCGTCAGGGGCAATAGGGGAGCTGTTTTTT. The full variable domain, completed using reference TRBV28 and TRBJ2-2, is DVKVTQSSRYLVKRTGEKVFLECVQDMDHENMFWYRQDPGLGLRLIYFSYDVKMKEKGDIPEGYSVSREKKERFSLILESASTNQTSMYLCASSPSSGAIGELFFGEGSRLTVL.

This chain joins TRBV27 and TRBJ1-3, with D possibly being TRBD1 (6 bases). The CDR3 spans 15 residues. Trimming pared 5 bases from V and 0 bases from J, leaving 11 bases between. CDR1 is MNHEY, CDR2 SMNVEV, per germline (reference sequence). The CDR3 nucleotides read TGTGCCAGCAGTCAAGGACAGAGCTCTGGAAACACCATATATTTT. Its protein product is CASSQGQSSGNTIYF.

This clone was picked up one time. V and J are TRBV6-2 or TRBV6-3 and TRBJ2-5; a weak D match, TRBD1 (6 bases). Trimming stripped 6 bases from V and 7 bases from J, with 18 bases between. CDR3 length: 14 amino acids. Germline V lookup: CDR1 MNHEY, CDR2 SVGEGT. The CDR3 spells CASSHQGSPGTQYF. DNA for the CDR3: TGTGCCAGCAGCCATCAGGGGTCCCCGGGGACCCAGTACTTC.

This clone was seen a few times. The chain combines TRBV5-1 with TRBJ1-1; D is perhaps TRBD1 (5 bases). The CDR3 consists of 12 residues. Trimming removed 3 bases from V and 10 bases from J, with 13 bases in between. Germline CDR1 is SGHRS and CDR2 is YFSETQ. CDR3 sequence reads: CASSSARGGAFF. The CDR3 bases are TGCGCCAGCAGCTCCGCCCGGGGGGGAGCTTTCTTT.

The CDR3 DNA reads as TGTGCCAGCAGTAAAACTAGACCGGGTGAGCAGTACTTC. Its protein is CASSKTRPGEQYF. The V call is TRBV6-2 or TRBV6-3, the J call TRBJ2-7; D might be TRBD2 (5 bases). Germline CDR1 and CDR2: MNHEY and SVGEGT. V was cut by 5 bases and J by 7 bases, with 15 bases left in between. This CDR3 contains 13 residues.

The chain couples TRBV5-4 to TRBJ1-2; 9 bases fit TRBD1. CDR3 length: 16 amino acids. V lost 3 bases, J lost 4 bases, and 10 bases stayed unmatched. Per germline, CDR1 SGHNT and CDR2 YYREEE (reference sequence). CDR3 nucleotides: TGTGCCAGCAGCTCATGGACAGGGGAAGAGGCCTATGGCTACACCTTC. As protein: CASSSWTGEEAYGYTF.

This clone appeared a few times. This chain uses TRBV21-1 with TRBJ2-1; the D call TRBD1 from the table was never checked on the DNA. TRBV21-1 is a listed pseudogene. This CDR3 has 14 residues. CDR3 loop: CASSTPQAYNEQFF. CDR3 bases: TGTGCCAGCAGCACCCCTCAGGCATACAATGAGCAGTTCTTC.

The V call is TRBV3-1 (or the pseudogene TRBV3-2), the J call TRBJ1-4, with TRBD1 identical over 7 bases. This CDR3 is 16 amino acids long. V lost 1 base and J lost 7; bases outside the gene matches: 9. Germline values: CDR1 LGHDT, CDR2 YNNKEL (reference sequence). The DNA for the CDR3 is TGTGCCAGCAGCCAAGCGACCCGGGACAGATGTGAAAAACTGTTTTTT. Translation: CASSQATRDRCEKLFF.

In this sample, this clone turned up a few times. The rearrangement joins TRBV11-2 to TRBJ2-1; D might be TRBD2 (5 bases). Trimming shortened V by 3 bases and J by 10 bases, and 10 bases separated the two germline ends. CDR3 length: 12 amino acids. From germline, CDR1 is SGHAT and CDR2 FQNNGV. The CDR3 region has the DNA TGTGCCAGCAGCTTCACTAGTCACGAGCAGTTCTTC. It translates to CASSFTSHEQFF.

About this clone itself: Other DNA sequences in this sample translate to the same CDR3. The chain is built from TRBV9 and TRBJ1-1; D is unclear. The CDR3 runs 13 residues. Germline assignment: CDR1 SGDLS and CDR2 YYNGEE. The V end was cut by 0 bases, the J end by 4 bases, with 7 bases between. As DNA, the CDR3 is TGTGCCAGCAGCGTAGCGACGGGCACTGAAGCTTTCTTT. Translation: CASSVATGTEAFF.

This clone was observed a single time. The chain joins TRBV7-2 to TRBJ2-1; 8 bases fit TRBD1. The CDR3 extends over 15 amino acids. The trim removed 7 bases at V and 6 bases at J, leaving 11 bases unmatched. Germline CDR1 SGHTA, CDR2 FQGNSA. In nucleotides, the CDR3 is TGTGCCAGCACTCTAGACAGGGGTAGGGGCAATGAGCAGTTCTTC. Its protein is CASTLDRGRGNEQFF.

V usage is TRBV10-2 and J usage is TRBJ1-1, with TRBD1 as a possible D gene (5 bases). Trimming cost V 5 bases and J 1 base, with 8 bases left between them. From germline, CDR1 is WSHSY and CDR2 SAAADI. This CDR3 region has 13 residues. CDR3 residues: CASSTGQNTEAFF. As DNA, the CDR3 is TGCGCCAGCAGTACAGGCCAGAACACTGAAGCTTTCTTT.

The chain recombines TRBV24-1 with TRBJ1-2; weak D call: TRBD1 (6 bases). Trimming left V 2 bases short and J 4 bases short, with 13 bases between. This CDR3 comprises 15 residues. The germline CDR1 and CDR2 sequences are KGHDR and SFDVKD. The CDR3 DNA follows: TGTGCCACCAGTGATTGGACAGATCCCTTCTATGGCTACACCTTC. The encoded protein is CATSDWTDPFYGYTF.

The chain links TRBV7-2 to TRBJ2-5; perhaps TRBD1 as D (6 bases). This CDR3 is built from 14 residues. Trimming stripped 4 bases from V and 2 bases from J, with 11 bases between. Germline CDR1 is SGHTA and CDR2 is FQGNSA. CDR3 sequence reads: CASSWDTGQETQYF. DNA for the CDR3: TGTGCCAGCAGCTGGGACACGGGTCAAGAGACCCAGTACTTC.

The genes are TRBV11-2 and TRBJ2-7; D call uncertain. Between the trimmed V and J ends, which lost 5 bases and 3 bases, there was a span of 5 bases. CDR1 is SGHAT and CDR2 is FQNNGV in the germline V gene. The CDR3 length is 11 residues. CDR3 region: CASSNGYEQYF. CDR3 coding DNA: TGTGCCAGCAGCAACGGCTACGAGCAGTACTTC.

This chain joins TRBV5-6 and TRBJ2-3; no clear D. The CDR3 runs 14 residues. CDR1 and CDR2 (germline): SGHDT, YYEEEE. V was cut by 1 base and J by 6 bases, with 12 bases left in between. The CDR3 protein is CASSLFASRDTQYF. The CDR3 region has the DNA TGTGCCAGCAGCTTGTTCGCCTCCCGGGATACGCAGTATTTT.

This clone has at least ten counts. The chain employs TRBV27 and TRBJ1-4; 10 nucleotides agree with TRBD1. V was pared by 6 bases and J by 4 bases, with 2 bases of the junction left unmatched. Per the germline V gene, CDR1 is MNHEY and CDR2 is SMNVEV (reference sequence). The CDR3 totals 14 residues. The CDR3 DNA is TGTGCCAGCAGCCGGACAGGGGGTAATGAAAAACTGTTTTTT. Amino acid sequence: CASSRTGGNEKLFF. The entire variable domain, with the rest obtained from reference TRBV27 and TRBJ1-4, is as follows: EAQVTQNPRYLITVTGKKLTVTCSQNMNHEYMSWYRQDPGLGLRQIYYSMNVEVTDKGDVPEGYKVSRKEKRNFPLILESPSPNQTSLYFCASSRTGGNEKLFFGSGTQLSVL.

The J gene is TRBJ1-6, the V gene TRBV7-2, with D unclear. Trimming pared 1 base from V and 10 bases from J, leaving 5 bases between. The CDR3 covers 12 residues. Germline CDR1 SGHTA, CDR2 FQGNSA. CDR3 bases: TGTGCCAGCAGCTTAGACAGCTCACCCCTCCACTTT. It encodes CASSLDSSPLHF.

The chain uses TRBV9 and TRBJ2-5; 11 bases map to TRBD2. There are 16 residues in the CDR3. Losses at the gene ends were 0 bases for V and 3 bases for J; bases not matched to a gene: 4. Looked up from germline, CDR1 is SGDLS and CDR2 is YYNGEE. CDR3 coding DNA: TGTGCCAGCAGCGTAGGGGCTAGCGGGGGGAAAGAGACCCAGTACTTC. This encodes CASSVGASGGKETQYF.

The chain combines TRBV4-1 with TRBJ1-2; possible D gene TRBD1, 6 bases. V was cut by 5 bases and J by 4 bases, with 17 bases left in between. The CDR3 runs 15 residues. Germline V gives CDR1 MGHRA, CDR2 YSYEKL. CDR3 sequence (DNA): TGCGCCAGCAGCTCGAAGGGGGTTGGGGCCTATGGCTACACCTTC. Translating it yields CASSSKGVGAYGYTF.

Notes on this clone: The identical CDR3 is also encoded by other nucleotide sequences in the sample. This sequence joins TRBV18 and TRBJ1-2; D remains ambiguous. The CDR3 consists of 14 residues. The germline V gene has CDR1 KGHSH and CDR2 LQKENI. V shed 6 bases and J shed 4 bases, with 15 bases lying between them. In DNA, the CDR3 is TGTGCCAGCTCCCCGGTTGAGGGATTCTATGGCTACACCTTC. Encoded protein: CASSPVEGFYGYTF.

This clone has a handful of counts. This chain joins TRBV28 and TRBJ2-7; D is undetermined. The CDR3 is 13 amino acids. Germline CDR1 reads MDHEN; CDR2 reads SYDVKM. V was clipped by 5 bases and J by 4 bases, with 12 bases between them. The CDR3 reads CASSRDANYEQYF. The CDR3 DNA follows: TGTGCCAGCAGTCGCGATGCGAATTACGAGCAGTACTTC.

The chain recombines TRBV7-9 with TRBJ1-2, with D uncertain. V gave up 1 base and J gave up 4 bases, with 7 bases separating them. The CDR3 sequence is 13 residues long. CDR1 and CDR2 (germline): SEHNR, FQNEAQ (reference sequence). The CDR3 region has the DNA TGTGCCAGCAGCTTAGAAGCCGGCTATGGCTACACCTTC. Translating gives CASSLEAGYGYTF.

This clone was seen a few times. This sequence joins TRBV5-4 and TRBJ1-3; 10 bases are shared with TRBD1. V lost 3 bases and J lost 2; bases outside the gene matches: 2. The germline V gene encodes CDR1 SGHNT and CDR2 YYREEE (reference sequence). CDR3 length equals 15 residues. The CDR3, as DNA: TGTGCCAGCAGCTGGGACAGGGGCACTGGAAACACCATATATTTT. This encodes CASSWDRGTGNTIYF.

This chain links TRBV5-1 with TRBJ2-7, with a tentative D call TRBD2 (5 bases). V was trimmed by 4 bases and J by 5 bases, leaving 13 bases between them. Germline V lookup: CDR1 SGHRS, CDR2 YFSETQ. The CDR3 is 13 residues long. For the CDR3, the DNA is TGCGCCAGCAGCCGCGGACTGGAAGACGAGCAGTACTTC. Its translation is CASSRGLEDEQYF.

The gene calls are TRBV6-5 and TRBJ1-1; the D is unclear. This CDR3 comprises 12 residues. With 6 bases removed from V and 0 bases from J, the gap between germline ends came to 5 bases. In germline, CDR1 is MNHEY, CDR2 SVGAGI. The chain's CDR3 is CASSQLNTEAFF. The DNA of the CDR3 is TGTGCCAGCAGCCAATTGAACACTGAAGCTTTCTTT.

The chain has TRBV6-5 and TRBJ1-2; 9 nucleotides align to TRBD1. The CDR3 loop spans 14 amino acids. V shed 0 bases and J 4 bases; nucleotides not matched to a gene: 0. CDR1 and CDR2 from the germline V gene are MNHEY and SVGAGI. This CDR3 is CASSYSTGGYGYTF. The CDR3 region has the DNA TGTGCCAGCAGTTACTCGACAGGGGGCTATGGCTACACCTTC.

The chain joins TRBV19 to TRBJ2-1; 8 nucleotides agree with TRBD2. CDR1 LNHDA and CDR2 SQIVND come from the germline V gene (reference sequence). With V trimmed by 3 bases and J by 4 bases, 8 bases remained unmatched. CDR3 length equals 16 residues. The CDR3 loop reads CASSISRGGKYNEQFF. The CDR3 DNA is TGTGCCAGTAGTATTAGCCGGGGGGGGAAGTACAATGAGCAGTTCTTC.

The V gene is TRBV11-3, the J gene TRBJ2-2, with TRBD2 as a possible D gene (6 bases). The germline V and J ends were trimmed by 8 bases and 3 bases, with 10 bases remaining between them. The CDR3 runs to 13 residues. The germline CDR1 and CDR2 sequences are SGHNT and YENEEA. DNA for the CDR3: TGTGCCAGCTCGGAGGGCTACACCGGGGAGCTGTTTTTT. This sequence encodes CASSEGYTGELFF.